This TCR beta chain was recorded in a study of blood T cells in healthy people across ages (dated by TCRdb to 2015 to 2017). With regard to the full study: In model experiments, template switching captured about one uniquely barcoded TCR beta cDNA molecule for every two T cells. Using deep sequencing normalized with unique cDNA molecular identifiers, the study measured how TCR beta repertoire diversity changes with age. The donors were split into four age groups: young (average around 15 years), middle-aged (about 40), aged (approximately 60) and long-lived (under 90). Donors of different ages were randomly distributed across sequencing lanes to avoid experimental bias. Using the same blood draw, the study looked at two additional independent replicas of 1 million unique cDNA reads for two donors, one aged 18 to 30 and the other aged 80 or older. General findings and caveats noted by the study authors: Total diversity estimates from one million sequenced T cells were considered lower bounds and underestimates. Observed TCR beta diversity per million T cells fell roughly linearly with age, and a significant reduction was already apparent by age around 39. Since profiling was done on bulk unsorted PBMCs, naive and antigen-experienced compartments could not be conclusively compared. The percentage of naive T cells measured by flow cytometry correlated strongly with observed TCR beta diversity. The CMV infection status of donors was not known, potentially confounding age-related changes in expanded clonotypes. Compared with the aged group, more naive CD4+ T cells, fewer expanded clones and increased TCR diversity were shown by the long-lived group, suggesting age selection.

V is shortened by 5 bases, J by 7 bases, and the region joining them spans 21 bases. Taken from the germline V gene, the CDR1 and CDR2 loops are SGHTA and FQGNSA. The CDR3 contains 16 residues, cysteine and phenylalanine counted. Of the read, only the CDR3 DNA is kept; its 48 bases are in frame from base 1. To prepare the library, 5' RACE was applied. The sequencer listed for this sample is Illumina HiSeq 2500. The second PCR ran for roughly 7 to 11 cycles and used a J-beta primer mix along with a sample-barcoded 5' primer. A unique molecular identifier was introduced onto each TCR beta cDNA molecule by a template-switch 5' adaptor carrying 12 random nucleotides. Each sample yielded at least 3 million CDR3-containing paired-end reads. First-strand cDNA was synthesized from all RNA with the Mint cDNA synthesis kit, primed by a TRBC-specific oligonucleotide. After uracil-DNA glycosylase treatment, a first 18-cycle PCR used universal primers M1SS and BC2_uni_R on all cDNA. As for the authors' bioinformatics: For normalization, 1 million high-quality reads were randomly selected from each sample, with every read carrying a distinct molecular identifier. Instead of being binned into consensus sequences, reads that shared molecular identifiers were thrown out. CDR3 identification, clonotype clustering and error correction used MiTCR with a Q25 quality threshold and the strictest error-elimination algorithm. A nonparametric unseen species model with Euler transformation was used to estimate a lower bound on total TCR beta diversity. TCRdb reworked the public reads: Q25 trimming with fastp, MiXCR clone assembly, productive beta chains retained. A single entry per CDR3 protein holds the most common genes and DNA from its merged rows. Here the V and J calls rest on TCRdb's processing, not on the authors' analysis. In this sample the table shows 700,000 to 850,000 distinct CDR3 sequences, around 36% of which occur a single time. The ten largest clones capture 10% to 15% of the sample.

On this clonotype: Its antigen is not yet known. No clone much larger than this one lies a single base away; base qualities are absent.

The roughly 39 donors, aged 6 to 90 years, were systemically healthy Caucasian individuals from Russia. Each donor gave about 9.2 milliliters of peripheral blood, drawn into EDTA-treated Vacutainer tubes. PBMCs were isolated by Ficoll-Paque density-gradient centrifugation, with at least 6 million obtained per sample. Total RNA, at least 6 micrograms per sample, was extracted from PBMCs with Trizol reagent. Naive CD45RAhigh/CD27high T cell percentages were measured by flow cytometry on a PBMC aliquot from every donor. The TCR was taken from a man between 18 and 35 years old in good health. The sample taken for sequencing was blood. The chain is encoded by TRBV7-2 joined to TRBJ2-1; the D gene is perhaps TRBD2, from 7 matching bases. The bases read TGTGCCAGCAGCCCTGTTTGGGGGGGCGATACGAATGAGCAGTTCTTC. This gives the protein CASSPVWGGDTNEQFF. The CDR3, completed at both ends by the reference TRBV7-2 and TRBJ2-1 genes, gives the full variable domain GAGVSQSPSNKVTEKGKDVELRCDPISGHTALYWYRQSLGQGLEFLIYFQGNSAPDKSGLPSDRFSAERTGGSVSTLTIQRTQQEDSAVYLCASSPVWGGDTNEQFFGPGTRLTVL.